This T cell receptor beta chain was recorded in a study of immune characterization of retroperitoneal liposarcoma. Via MiXCR, TCRdb re-called the PCR reads, giving one row per CDR3 protein. There are some 9,900 distinct CDR3 sequences in the sample; around 28% occur only once, and approximately 8% lies in the top ten. The CDR3 consists of 11 residues. Germline values: CDR1 SGHTA, CDR2 FQGNSA. Turning to this clonotype: This may be a read error: a much more frequent sequence differs by one nucleotide.

The clonotype originates from a male donor with retroperitoneal liposarcoma. The sequenced sample was tumor tissue. The chain joins TRBV7-2 to TRBJ2-1; weak D call: TRBD1 (5 bases). The CDR3, as DNA: TGTGTCGAACAGGTCTACAATGAGCAGTTCTTC. Protein: CVEQVYNEQFF.